The TCR beta chain described here comes from a study of T cell repertoires in cytomegalovirus infection. Study overall: Both a matching HLA type and CMV infection were indicated by public TCR beta signatures.

The CDR3 loop spans 13 amino acids. V gave up 7 bases and J gave up 3 bases, with 12 bases separating them. The germline V gene has CDR1 LGHNT and CDR2 FRNRAP. Each CDR3 protein gets one entry after TCRdb re-called the reads with MiXCR. This sample carries some 97,000 distinct CDR3 sequences, 20% to 30% of them seen once, and the ten largest clones take 39%. This clonotype appeared a few times. Its matching antigen is unknown. The study, taken as a whole, reports: HLA-C-restricted CMV clonotypes gave the most frequent clonotype in two of eight donors. The study identified carriers of CMV plus the relevant HLA from cumulative public TCR beta family frequency.

Sequencing was done on a sample of CD8+ T cells from PBMCs. This TCR derives from a human donor in good health (CMV status not recorded). Some clones in this sample may be carry-over from other donors' samples. This chain uses TRBV12-5 with TRBJ1-2; unclear D gene. CDR3 DNA sequence: TGTGCTAGTGCCTCGGACGGATACTATGGCTACACCTTC. It translates to CASASDGYYGYTF.